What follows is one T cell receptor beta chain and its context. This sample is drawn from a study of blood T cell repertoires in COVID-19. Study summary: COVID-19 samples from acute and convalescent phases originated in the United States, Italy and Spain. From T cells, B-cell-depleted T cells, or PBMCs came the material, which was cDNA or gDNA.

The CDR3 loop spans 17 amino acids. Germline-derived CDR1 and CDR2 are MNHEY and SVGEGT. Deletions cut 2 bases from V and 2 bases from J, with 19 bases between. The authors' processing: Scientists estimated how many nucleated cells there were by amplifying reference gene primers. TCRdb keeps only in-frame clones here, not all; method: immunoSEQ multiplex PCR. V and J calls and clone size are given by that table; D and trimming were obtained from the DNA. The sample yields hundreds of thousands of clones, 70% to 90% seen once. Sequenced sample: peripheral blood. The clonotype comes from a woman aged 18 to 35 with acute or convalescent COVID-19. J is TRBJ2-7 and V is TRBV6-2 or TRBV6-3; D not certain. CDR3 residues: CASSYGSRLVRTYEQYF. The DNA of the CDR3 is TGTGCCAGCAGTTACGGGTCTAGGTTGGTACGAACCTACGAGCAGTACTTC.